The rows below give T cell receptor beta chains drawn from one sample of a study of blood T cell repertoires in COVID-19. Measured with immunoSEQ multiplex PCR; TCRdb has only the in-frame clones, and not every one. The sample includes some 95,000 clones, 91% of them seen just once. The sequenced material came from peripheral blood. The receptors stem from a human donor with active COVID-19. The donor label of this sample is uncertain. Both conserved end residues are trimmed from each CDR3. The size of a clone is reported for some rows only, either as once, few or many, or as a class for expanded clones.

V,J,size,CDR3
TRBV9,TRBJ2-7,NA,ASSVATGSGSYEQY
TRBV19,TRBJ2-2,NA,ASSITSGGTGELF
TRBV19,TRBJ1-1,NA,ASSNRVVNTEAF
TRBV18,TRBJ2-3,NA,ASSPITSGGLSTDTQY
TRBV2,TRBJ1-2,NA,ASRGDSYYGYT
TRBV11-2,TRBJ2-7,NA,ASSRTGTGEHEQY
TRBV6-5,TRBJ2-1,NA,ASSYNLAGGHNEQF
TRBV27,TRBJ1-1,few,ASRRDTEAF
TRBV28,TRBJ2-5,NA,ASSSRQGYQETQY
TRBV2,TRBJ1-6,NA,ASSEVGRRGSPLH
TRBV5-4,TRBJ2-1,NA,ASSMGQPNEQF
TRBV19,TRBJ2-3,NA,ASTNPPAGSRLITDTQY
TRBV20-1,TRBJ2-7,NA,SASVPGLADEQY
TRBV19,TRBJ1-1,NA,ASSRTGGWNTEAF
TRBV20-1,TRBJ2-7,NA,SASWGLVGYEQY
TRBV3-1/TRBV3-2,TRBJ1-2,NA,ASSPEGQGRFGYT
TRBV2,TRBJ2-7,NA,ASSRQGARHYEQY
TRBV5-5,TRBJ2-5,NA,ASAEVTQY
TRBV28,TRBJ2-7,NA,ASSPNRVWSYEQY
TRBV19,TRBJ1-2,NA,ASSTHRVFNYGYT
TRBV5-4,TRBJ1-3,NA,ASSLTAWGAGNTIY
TRBV5-5,TRBJ2-3,NA,ASSGRTSKSDTQY
TRBV6-1,TRBJ1-2,once,ASSEGLGQRGYT
TRBV6-2/TRBV6-3,TRBJ2-2,NA,ASSDPGLAGGHTGELF